These T cell receptor beta chains were read from a single sample in a study of T cell responses to AZD1222 COVID-19 vaccine. TCRdb keeps only in-frame clones here, not all; method: immunoSEQ multiplex PCR. The data hold 150,000 or so clones, with roughly 90% observed a single time. Source: peripheral blood, taken on day 0 of AZD1222 vaccination. Receptors were obtained from an adult in good health. Each CDR3 is given with its conserved first and last residue. D genes are given only for firm matches.

D | J | V | CDR3 | DNA
NA | TRBJ2-3 | TRBV29-1 | CSVYGDADTQYF | TGCAGCGTTTATGGGGACGCCGACACGCAGTATTTT
NA | TRBJ2-1 | TRBV30 | CAWSEREAGTLDEQFF | TGTGCCTGGAGTGAGAGGGAGGCGGGGACACTCGATGAGCAGTTCTTC
NA | TRBJ1-6 | TRBV2 | CASSERSPTRYNSPLHF | TGTGCCAGCAGTGAAAGGTCCCCGACCCGATATAATTCACCCCTCCACTTT
NA | TRBJ2-3 | TRBV7-2 | CASSLVGGYGADTQYF | TGTGCCAGCAGCCTCGTGGGGGGATACGGGGCAGATACGCAGTATTTT
NA | TRBJ1-5 | TRBV6-1 | CASSDGRQQNQPQHF | TGTGCCAGCAGTGATGGCAGACAGCAGAATCAGCCCCAGCATTTT
TRBD1 | TRBJ1-2 | TRBV28 | CASSFGTAVSGYTF | TGTGCCAGCAGTTTCGGGACAGCAGTCAGTGGCTACACCTTC
NA | TRBJ2-2 | TRBV6-5 | CASGTGTITGELFF | TGTGCCAGCGGAACAGGAACAATCACCGGGGAGCTGTTTTTT
TRBD2 | TRBJ2-7 | TRBV6-2/TRBV6-3 | CASSYGRTSVYEQYF | TGTGCCAGCAGTTACGGAAGGACTAGTGTGTACGAGCAGTACTTC
TRBD2 | TRBJ2-2 | TRBV9 | CASSAGLVGTGELFF | TGTGCCAGCAGCGCGGGACTAGTCGGGACCGGGGAGCTGTTTTTT
TRBD2 | TRBJ2-3 | TRBV10-3 | CAISEGTSGYPWADTQYF | TGTGCCATCAGTGAAGGGACTAGCGGATACCCGTGGGCAGATACGCAGTATTTT
TRBD1 | TRBJ2-3 | TRBV19 | CASSRDRGTTDTQYF | TGTGCCAGTAGTAGGGACAGGGGAACTACAGATACGCAGTATTTT